These 10 T cell receptor beta chains share one sample of origin, sequenced in a study of cytomegalovirus exposure and HLA in healthy donors. PCR used 60 Vbeta primers and 13 Jbeta primers. Assay: immunoSEQ multiplex PCR; the TCRdb copy retains only in-frame clones and omits some. The table records hundreds of thousands of clones, 80% to 90% of them present only once. The sample consisted of PBMCs. These receptors all come from a man between 25 and 39 years old in good health and CMV-seronegative.

This sequence joins TRBV6-1 and TRBJ2-5; D is possibly TRBD1 (5 bases). The assigned J gene may be wrong: the sequence end matches TRBJ2-7 better. This CDR3 is 13 amino acids long. Germline CDR1 is MNHNS and CDR2 is SASEGT. CDR3 in DNA: TGTGCCAGCACACGGACACTCTCCTACGAGCAGTACTTC. Encoded protein: CASTRTLSYEQYF.

The chain has TRBV5-1 and TRBJ1-6, with TRBD1 matching 8 bases. The CDR3 is 15 residues long. Losses at the gene ends were 3 bases for V and 7 bases for J; bases not matched to a gene: 6. CDR1 SGHRS and CDR2 YFSETQ come from the germline V gene. CDR3 DNA sequence: TGCGCCAGCAGCTCCGACAGGGGTCGAAATTCACCCCTCCACTTT. Translated: CASSSDRGRNSPLHF.

The chain has TRBV28 and TRBJ2-7; tentatively, D is TRBD1 (7 bases). The CDR3 sequence is 12 residues long. CDR1 and CDR2 (germline): MDHEN, SYDVKM. Trimming left V 10 bases short and J 7 bases short, with 17 bases between. Here the CDR3 reads CATLEGAGEQYF. CDR3 sequence (DNA): TGTGCCACTTTGGAGGGGGCGGGGGAGCAGTACTTC.

This chain joins TRBV27 and TRBJ2-1, with 10 bases lining up with TRBD2. CDR1 and CDR2 from the germline V gene are MNHEY and SMNVEV (reference sequence). The trim removed 4 bases at V and 6 bases at J, leaving 9 bases unmatched. The CDR3 length is 16 residues. The CDR3 reads CASSSLSGGALNEQFF. The DNA for the CDR3 is TGTGCCAGCAGTTCACTAAGCGGGGGGGCCCTCAATGAGCAGTTCTTC.

This clone was seen a handful of times. The chain couples TRBV29-1 to TRBJ2-7; 9 bases fit TRBD1. CDR1 is SQVTM, CDR2 ANQGSEA, per germline. The J segment lost 6 bases and the V segment lost 4 bases, leaving 7 bases of the junction unmatched. The CDR3 runs 13 residues. CDR3 bases: TGCAGCGTTGTACGGACAGGGGATGGCGAGCAGTACTTC. Translating it yields CSVVRTGDGEQYF.

As concerns this clone: This CDR3 is also generated by other DNA sequences in the sample. This sequence joins TRBV27 and TRBJ1-1; 7 nucleotides match TRBD1. The CDR3 totals 13 residues. Looked up from germline, CDR1 is MNHEY and CDR2 is SMNVEV (reference sequence). V was clipped by 4 bases and J by 4 bases; unmatched bases: 3. The CDR3 spells CASSYSGGTEAFF. The CDR3 DNA is TGTGCCAGCAGTTATTCAGGGGGCACTGAAGCTTTCTTT.

This chain uses TRBV18 with TRBJ2-3; perhaps TRBD1 as D (6 bases). Trimming pared 3 bases from V and 0 bases from J, leaving 10 bases between. There are 15 residues in the CDR3. From germline, CDR1 is KGHSH and CDR2 LQKENI. The CDR3 sequence is CASSPRDISTDTQYF. CDR3 nucleotides: TGTGCCAGCTCACCCCGGGACATTAGCACAGATACGCAGTATTTT.

The V gene is TRBV5-1, the J gene TRBJ2-3; 12 bases are shared with TRBD2. From germline, CDR1 is SGHRS and CDR2 YFSETQ. V dropped 4 bases and J dropped 1; count of bases not matched to a gene: 4. There are 16 residues in the CDR3. The CDR3 region has the DNA TGCGCCAGCAGCGAATGGACTAGCGGGGGCACAGATACGCAGTATTTT. Residues: CASSEWTSGGTDTQYF.

The chain links TRBV9 to TRBJ1-2, with TRBD1 matching 7 bases. The CDR3 is made up of 18 amino acids. With V trimmed by 0 bases and J by 4 bases, 15 bases remained unmatched. Looked up from germline, CDR1 is SGDLS and CDR2 is YYNGEE. The CDR3: CASSVGGQPVRALYGYTF. The CDR3, as DNA: TGTGCCAGCAGCGTAGGGGGACAGCCCGTTCGGGCCCTCTATGGCTACACCTTC.

The CDR3 loop is CASRVGQGGGELFF. CDR3 nucleotides: TGCGCCAGTCGAGTTGGACAGGGAGGCGGGGAGCTGTTTTTT. This chain joins TRBV4-3 and TRBJ2-2, with 8 bases lining up with TRBD1. The V and J ends lost 9 bases and 7 bases, in that order; junction bases with no gene match: 10. The CDR3 consists of 14 residues. Germline V lookup: CDR1 LGHNA, CDR2 YSLEER.